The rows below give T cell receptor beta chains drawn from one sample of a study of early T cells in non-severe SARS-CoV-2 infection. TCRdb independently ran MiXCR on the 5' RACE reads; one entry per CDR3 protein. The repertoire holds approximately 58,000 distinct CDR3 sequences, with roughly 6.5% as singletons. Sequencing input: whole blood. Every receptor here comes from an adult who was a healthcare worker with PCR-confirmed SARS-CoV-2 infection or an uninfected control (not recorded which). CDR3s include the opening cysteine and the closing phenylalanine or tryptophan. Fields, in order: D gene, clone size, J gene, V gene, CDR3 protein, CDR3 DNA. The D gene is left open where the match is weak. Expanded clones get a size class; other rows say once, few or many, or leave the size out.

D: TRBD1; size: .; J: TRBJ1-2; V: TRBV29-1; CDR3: CSATRDRGSNYGYTF; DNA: TGCAGCGCCACCCGGGACAGGGGATCTAACTATGGCTACACCTTC
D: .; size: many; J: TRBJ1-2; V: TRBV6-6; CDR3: CASNRAGYGYTF; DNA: TGTGCCAGCAATAGGGCCGGGTATGGCTACACCTTC
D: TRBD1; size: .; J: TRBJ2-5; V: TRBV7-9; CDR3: CASNPGQGSGETQYF; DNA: TGTGCCAGCAACCCGGGACAGGGAAGCGGAGAGACCCAGTACTTC
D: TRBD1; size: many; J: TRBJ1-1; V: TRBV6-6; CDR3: CASSYSGDSDTEAFF; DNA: TGTGCCAGCAGTTACTCGGGGGACAGTGACACTGAAGCTTTCTTT
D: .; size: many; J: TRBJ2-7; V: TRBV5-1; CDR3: CASSLSAYEQYF; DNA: TGCGCCAGCAGCTTGTCGGCCTACGAGCAGTACTTC
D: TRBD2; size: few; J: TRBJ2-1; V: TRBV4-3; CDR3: CASSQDPPSGGNYNEQFF; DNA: TGCGCCAGCAGCCAAGATCCCCCTAGCGGGGGGAACTACAATGAGCAGTTCTTC
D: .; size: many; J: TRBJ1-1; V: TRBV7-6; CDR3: CASSLDVRNTEAFF; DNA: TGTGCCAGCAGCTTAGACGTGAGGAACACTGAAGCTTTCTTT
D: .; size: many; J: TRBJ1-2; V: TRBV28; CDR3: CASSVPGVRNNYGYTF; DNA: TGTGCCAGCAGTGTGCCGGGGGTAAGGAATAACTATGGCTACACCTTC
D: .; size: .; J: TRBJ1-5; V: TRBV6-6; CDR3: CASIDLRGNSNQPQHF; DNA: TGTGCCAGCATCGACCTAAGGGGAAATAGCAATCAGCCCCAGCATTTT
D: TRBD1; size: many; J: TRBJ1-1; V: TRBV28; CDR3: CASSLHRGSTEAFF; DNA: TGTGCCAGCAGTTTACACAGGGGGAGCACTGAAGCTTTCTTT
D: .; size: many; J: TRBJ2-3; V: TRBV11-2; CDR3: CASSPRPGSSTDTQYF; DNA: TGTGCCAGCAGCCCCCGTCCGGGGTCGAGCACAGATACGCAGTATTTT
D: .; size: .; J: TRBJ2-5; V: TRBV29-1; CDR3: CSGGQAGETQYF; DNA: TGCAGCGGCGGTCAGGCCGGGGAGACCCAGTACTTC
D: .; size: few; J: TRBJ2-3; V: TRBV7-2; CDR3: CASSLYTTDTQYF; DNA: TGTGCCAGCAGCTTATACACCACAGATACGCAGTATTTT
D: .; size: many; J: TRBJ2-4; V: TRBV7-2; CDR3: CASSLWQTPNIQYF; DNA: TGTGCCAGCAGCTTATGGCAGACACCGAACATTCAGTACTTC
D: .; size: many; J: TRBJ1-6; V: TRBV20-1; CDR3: CSARDPGMGSPLHF; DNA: TGCAGTGCTAGAGATCCAGGGATGGGCTCACCCCTCCACTTT
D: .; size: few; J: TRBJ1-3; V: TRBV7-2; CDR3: CASSLGPINSGNTIYF; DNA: TGTGCCAGCAGCTTGGGCCCCATTAACTCTGGAAACACCATATATTTT
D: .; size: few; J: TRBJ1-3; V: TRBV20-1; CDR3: CSARDPGRANSGNTIYF; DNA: TGCAGTGCTAGAGATCCGGGCAGGGCCAACTCTGGAAACACCATATATTTT
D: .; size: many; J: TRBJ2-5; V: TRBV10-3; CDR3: CAISGKTEETQYF; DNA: TGTGCCATCAGTGGAAAGACAGAAGAGACCCAGTACTTC
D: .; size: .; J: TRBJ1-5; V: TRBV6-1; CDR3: CASSDPPAGVLSNQPQHF; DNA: TGTGCCAGCAGTGACCCCCCGGCAGGAGTTCTTAGCAATCAGCCCCAGCATTTT
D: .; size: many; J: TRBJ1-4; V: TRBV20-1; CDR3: CSARVAGNEKLFF; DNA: TGCAGTGCTAGAGTCGCAGGGAATGAAAAACTGTTTTTT
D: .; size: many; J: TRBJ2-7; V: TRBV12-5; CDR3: CASGLRGGATYEQYF; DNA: TGTGCTAGTGGTTTGCGTGGCGGGGCTACCTACGAGCAGTACTTC